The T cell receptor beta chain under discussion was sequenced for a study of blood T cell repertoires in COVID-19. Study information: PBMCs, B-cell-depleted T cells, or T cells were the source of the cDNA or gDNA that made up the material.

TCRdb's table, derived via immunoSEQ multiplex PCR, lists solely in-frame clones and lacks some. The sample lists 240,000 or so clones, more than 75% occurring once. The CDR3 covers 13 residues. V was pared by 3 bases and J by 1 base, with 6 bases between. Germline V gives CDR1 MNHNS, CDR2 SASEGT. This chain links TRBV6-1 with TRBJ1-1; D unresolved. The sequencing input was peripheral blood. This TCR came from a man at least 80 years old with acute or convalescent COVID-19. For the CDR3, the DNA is TGTGCCAGCAGTGATAGAAGGAACACTGAAGCTTTCTTT. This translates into CASSDRRNTEAFF.